This T cell receptor (beta chain) was sequenced in a study of blood T cell repertoires in COVID-19. Study-wide background: Samples representing acute and convalescent COVID-19 were sourced from the United States, Italy and Spain.

V was clipped by 2 bases and J by 3 bases, with 7 bases between them. The CDR3 extends over 13 amino acids. CDR1 and CDR2 from the germline V gene are LGHDT and YNNKEL (reference sequence). Clones were read by immunoSEQ multiplex PCR, and TCRdb kept only the in-frame ones, dropping some. Of over 150,000 clones in the sample, around 84% were seen once. The TCR was taken from a woman aged 60-70 years with COVID-19, enrolled during active disease. What was sequenced was peripheral blood. This rearrangement joins TRBV3-1 (or the pseudogene TRBV3-2) to TRBJ1-2, with a possible D match to TRBD1 (5 bases). In DNA, the CDR3 is TGTGCCAGCAGCCAACAACAGGACTATGGCTACACCTTC. Protein sequence: CASSQQQDYGYTF.